This paragraph reports one T cell receptor (beta chain). This sample was taken from a study of blood T cell repertoires in COVID-19. Study at large: Donors in the United States, Italy and Spain gave samples during acute or convalescent COVID-19.

Exposed participants encountered a COVID-19 case during the 2 weeks preceding study entry. Using immunoSEQ multiplex PCR, the repertoire was profiled, and TCRdb retains in-frame clones only, with some absent. The sample contains roughly 250,000 clones, approximately 83% of which appear only once. V was trimmed by 8 bases and J by 0 bases, leaving 11 bases between them. CDR3 length: 14 residues. The V gene's germline CDR1 is KGHSH and CDR2 LQKENI. This rearrangement joins TRBV18 to TRBJ1-3; D might be TRBD1 (5 bases). The sequenced sample consisted of PBMCs or T cells enriched from blood (not recorded which). This clonotype was obtained from a woman between 40 and 50 years old who had been exposed to COVID-19. Written as DNA, the CDR3 is TGTGCCAGCCTAACAGGTGTCTCTGGAAACACCATATATTTT. It codes for CASLTGVSGNTIYF. Together with reference TRBV18 and TRBJ1-3, the CDR3 gives the full variable domain: NAGVMQNPRHLVRRRGQEARLRCSPMKGHSHVYWYRQLPEEGLKFMVYLQKENIIDESGMPKERFSAEFPKEGPSILRIQQVVRGDSAAYFCASLTGVSGNTIYFGEGSWLTVV.